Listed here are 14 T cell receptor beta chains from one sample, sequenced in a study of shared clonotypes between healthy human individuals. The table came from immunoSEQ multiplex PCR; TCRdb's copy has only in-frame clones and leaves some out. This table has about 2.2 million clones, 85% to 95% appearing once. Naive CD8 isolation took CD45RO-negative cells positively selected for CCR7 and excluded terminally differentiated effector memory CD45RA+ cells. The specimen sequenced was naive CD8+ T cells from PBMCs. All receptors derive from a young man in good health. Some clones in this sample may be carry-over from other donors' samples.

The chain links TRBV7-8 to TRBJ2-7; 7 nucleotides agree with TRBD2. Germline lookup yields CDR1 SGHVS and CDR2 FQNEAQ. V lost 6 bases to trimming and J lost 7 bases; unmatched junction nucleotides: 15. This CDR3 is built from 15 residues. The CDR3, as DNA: TGTGCCAGCAGTCCGGCGGGAGCGGAAGCGTGGGAGCAGTACTTC. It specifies CASSPAGAEAWEQYF.

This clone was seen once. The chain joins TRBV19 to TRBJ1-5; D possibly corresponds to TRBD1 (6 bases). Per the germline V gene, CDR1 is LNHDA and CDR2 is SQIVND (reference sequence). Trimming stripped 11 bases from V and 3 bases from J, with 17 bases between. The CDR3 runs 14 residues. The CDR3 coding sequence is TGTGCCGGGAAGGAGCCGGGACACAATCAGCCCCAGCATTTT. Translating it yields CAGKEPGHNQPQHF.

CDR3 protein: CASTNTGLRTDTQYF. The CDR3 bases are TGTGCCAGCACCAACACAGGACTTCGCACAGATACGCAGTATTTT. The chain recombines TRBV6-5 with TRBJ2-3; D may match TRBD1 or TRBD2 (5 bases each). CDR1 and CDR2 (germline): MNHEY, SVGAGI. The CDR3 consists of 15 residues. The V gene lost 7 bases and the J gene lost 1 base, with 15 bases spanning the gap.

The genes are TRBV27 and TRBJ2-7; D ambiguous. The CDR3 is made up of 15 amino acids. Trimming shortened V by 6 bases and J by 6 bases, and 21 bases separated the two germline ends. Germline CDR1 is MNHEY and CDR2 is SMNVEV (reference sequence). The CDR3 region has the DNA TGTGCCAGCAGCCCCTTGTCCCGATTGGGCGGCGAGCAGTACTTC. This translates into CASSPLSRLGGEQYF.

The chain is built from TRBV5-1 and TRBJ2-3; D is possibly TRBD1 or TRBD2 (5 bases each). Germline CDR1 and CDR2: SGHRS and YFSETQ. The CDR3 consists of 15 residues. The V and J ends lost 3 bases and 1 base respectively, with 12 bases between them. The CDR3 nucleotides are TGCGCCAGCAGCTGGACGGGGCTTCGCACAGATACGCAGTATTTT. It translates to CASSWTGLRTDTQYF. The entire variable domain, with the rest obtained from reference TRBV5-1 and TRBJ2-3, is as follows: KAGVTQTPRYLIKTRGQQVTLSCSPISGHRSVSWYQQTPGQGLQFLFEYFSETQRNKGNFPGRFSGRQFSNSRSEMNVSTLELGDSALYLCASSWTGLRTDTQYFGPGTRLTVL.

Here the CDR3 reads CASSPLGTGNEQFF. CDR3 in DNA: TGTGCCAGCAGTCCCCTTGGGACCGGCAATGAGCAGTTCTTC. The V gene is TRBV27, the J gene TRBJ2-1; D assignment may be TRBD1 or TRBD2 (5 bases each). Trimming stripped 5 bases from V and 6 bases from J, with 14 bases between. Germline lookup yields CDR1 MNHEY and CDR2 SMNVEV (reference sequence). This CDR3 comprises 14 residues.

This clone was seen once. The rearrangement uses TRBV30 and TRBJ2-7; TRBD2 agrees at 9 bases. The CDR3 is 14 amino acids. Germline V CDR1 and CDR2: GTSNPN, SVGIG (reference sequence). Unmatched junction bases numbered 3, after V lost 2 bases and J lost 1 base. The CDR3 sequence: CAWSHTSGSYEQYF. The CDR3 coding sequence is TGTGCCTGGAGTCACACTAGCGGGTCCTACGAGCAGTACTTC.

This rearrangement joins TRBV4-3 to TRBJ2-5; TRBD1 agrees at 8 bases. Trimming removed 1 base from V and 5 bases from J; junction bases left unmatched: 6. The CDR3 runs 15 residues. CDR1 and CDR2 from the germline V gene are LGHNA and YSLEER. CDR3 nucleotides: TGCGCCAGCAGCCAAGGGACAGGGTCGGTTGAGACCCAGTACTTC. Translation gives CASSQGTGSVETQYF.

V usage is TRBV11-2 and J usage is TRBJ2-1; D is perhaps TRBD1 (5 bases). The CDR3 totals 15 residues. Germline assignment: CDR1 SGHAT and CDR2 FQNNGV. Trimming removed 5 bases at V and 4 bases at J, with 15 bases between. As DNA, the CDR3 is TGTGCCAGCAGCAACTTAGAGACAGTATACAATGAGCAGTTCTTC. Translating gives CASSNLETVYNEQFF.

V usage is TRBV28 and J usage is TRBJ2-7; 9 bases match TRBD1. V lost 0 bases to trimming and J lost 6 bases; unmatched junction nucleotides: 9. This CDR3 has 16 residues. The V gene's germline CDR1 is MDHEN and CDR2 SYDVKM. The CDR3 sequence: CASSLWGTGRSIEQYF. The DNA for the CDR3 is TGTGCCAGCAGTTTATGGGGGACAGGGAGGTCCATCGAGCAGTACTTC.

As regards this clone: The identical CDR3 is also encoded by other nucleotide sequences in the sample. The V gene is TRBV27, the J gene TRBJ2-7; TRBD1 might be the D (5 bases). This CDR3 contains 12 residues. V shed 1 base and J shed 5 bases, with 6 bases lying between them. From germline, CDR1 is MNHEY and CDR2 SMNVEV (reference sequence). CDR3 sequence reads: CASSLLGHEQYF. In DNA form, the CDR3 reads TGTGCCAGCAGTTTATTGGGGCACGAGCAGTACTTC.

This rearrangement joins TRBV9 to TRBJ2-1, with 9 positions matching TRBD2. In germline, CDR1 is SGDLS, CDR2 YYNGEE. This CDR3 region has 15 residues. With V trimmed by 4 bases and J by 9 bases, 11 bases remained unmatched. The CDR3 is CASSPRSAGGPEQFF. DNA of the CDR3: TGTGCCAGCAGCCCCCGGTCAGCGGGAGGTCCTGAGCAGTTCTTC. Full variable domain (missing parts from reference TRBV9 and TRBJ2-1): DSGVTQTPKHLITATGQRVTLRCSPRSGDLSVYWYQQSLDQGLQFLIQYYNGEERAKGNILERFSAQQFPDLHSELNLSSLELGDSALYFCASSPRSAGGPEQFFGPGTRLTVL.

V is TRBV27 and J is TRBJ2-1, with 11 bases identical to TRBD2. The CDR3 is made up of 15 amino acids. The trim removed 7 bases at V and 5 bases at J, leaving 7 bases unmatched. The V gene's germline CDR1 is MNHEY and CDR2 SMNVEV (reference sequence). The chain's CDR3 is CASNLAGGRDNEQFF. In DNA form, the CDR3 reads TGTGCCAGCAACTTAGCGGGAGGGAGGGACAATGAGCAGTTCTTC.

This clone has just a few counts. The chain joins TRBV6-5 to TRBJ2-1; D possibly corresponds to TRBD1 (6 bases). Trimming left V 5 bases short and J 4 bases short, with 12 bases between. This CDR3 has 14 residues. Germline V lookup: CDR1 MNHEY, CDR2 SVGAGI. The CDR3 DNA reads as TGTGCCAGCAGTGGGGACACTTCGTACAATGAGCAGTTCTTC. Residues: CASSGDTSYNEQFF.